This T cell receptor beta chain was sequenced during a study of T cells in tumors and immune-related adverse events (dated by TCRdb to about 2021). Using the immunoSEQ assay, the TCR beta locus was amplified and sequenced, producing bulk TCR Vbeta CDR3 data. Regarding the original processing steps: CDR3s were excluded if they were non-productive, were shorter than 7 amino acids, or did not start with C or end with F/W. Analysis was restricted to specimens with at least 1000 reads, and clonotypes were defined at the amino acid level. To compute clonality, Pielou's evenness was subtracted from 1. Library sizes were equalized by abundance-weighted random subsampling with replacement, which was repeated 100 times so that 95% confidence intervals could be reported. Repertoire overlap was quantified using the Morisita overlap index, and the top 40 clones per specimen were examined for overlap with the irAE. In TCRdb, the immuneACCESS table is reduced to in-frame sequences with V and J assigned. These tables do not hold every clone; where another copy was compared, an unresolved V gene accounts for under half, and the others remain unexplained. That table is the source of V, J and clone size, and D and trimming were worked out from the DNA. In this sample the table shows 4,000 to 6,000 clones, less than 75% of which occur a single time. Approximately 5.2% of the sample is taken by the ten largest.

The table lists this clone with a few counts. The antigen this receptor binds is unknown. There are no base qualities to consult, and no much larger clone falls within one base. The treatment or condition label on this specimen signifies: nivolumab (PD-1 blockade) given before sampling. The DNeasy Blood and Tissue Kit was used to extract DNA from the formalin-fixed paraffin-embedded specimens. CDR1 and CDR2, per the germline V gene, are SGHTS and YDEGEE. Measured from the cysteine to the phenylalanine, the CDR3 is 16 residues long. Of all the DNA, just the CDR3 is kept, 48 bases in frame from base 1. The V end loses 6 bases and the J end loses 0 bases, and a stretch of 16 bases separates them.

This specimen was gut tissue, taken from a patient treated with anti-PD-1 therapy. The sequence came from a female donor with metastatic renal cell carcinoma. The receptor chain draws on TRBV5-8 and TRBJ2-1; the D gene lacks a confident call. In nucleotide form, the sequence is TGTGCCAGCACCACCGGACCCTCCAGCTCCTACAATGAGCAGTTCTTC. Its translation is CASTTGPSSSYNEQFF.